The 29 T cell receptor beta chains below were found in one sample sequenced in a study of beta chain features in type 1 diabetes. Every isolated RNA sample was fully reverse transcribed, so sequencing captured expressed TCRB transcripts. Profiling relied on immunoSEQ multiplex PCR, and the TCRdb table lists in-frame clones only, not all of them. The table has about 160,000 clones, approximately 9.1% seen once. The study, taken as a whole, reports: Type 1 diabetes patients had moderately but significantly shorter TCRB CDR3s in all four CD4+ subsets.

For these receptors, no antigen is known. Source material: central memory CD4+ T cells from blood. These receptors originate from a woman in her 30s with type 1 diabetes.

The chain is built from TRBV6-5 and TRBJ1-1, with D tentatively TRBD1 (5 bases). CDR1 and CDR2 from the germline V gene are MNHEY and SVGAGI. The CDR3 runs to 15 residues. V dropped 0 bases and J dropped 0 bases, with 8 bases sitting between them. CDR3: CASSYSGHMNTEAFF. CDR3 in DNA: TGTGCCAGCAGTTACTCTGGACACATGAACACTGAAGCTTTCTTT.

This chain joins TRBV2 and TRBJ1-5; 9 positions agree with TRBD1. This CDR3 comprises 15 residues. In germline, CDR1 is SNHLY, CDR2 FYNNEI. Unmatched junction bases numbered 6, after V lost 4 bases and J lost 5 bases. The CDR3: CASSVRQGVYQPQHF. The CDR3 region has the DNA TGTGCCAGCAGTGTGAGACAGGGGGTCTATCAGCCCCAGCATTTT.

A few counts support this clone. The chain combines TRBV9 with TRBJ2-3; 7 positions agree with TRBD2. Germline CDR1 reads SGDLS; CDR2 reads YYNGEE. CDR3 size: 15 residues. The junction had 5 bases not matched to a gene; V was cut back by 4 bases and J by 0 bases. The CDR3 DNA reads TGTGCCAGCAGCCTTTCAGCGGGGAGCACAGATACGCAGTATTTT. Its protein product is CASSLSAGSTDTQYF.

The CDR3 DNA reads as TGTGCCAGCAGCCGGGACAGGGACTTAGGTGGGCCCCAGCATTTT. Translation gives CASSRDRDLGGPQHF. The V call is TRBV2, the J call TRBJ1-5; 9 bases line up with TRBD1. The CDR3 covers 15 residues. V lost 6 bases, J lost 9 bases, and 12 bases stayed unmatched. CDR1 and CDR2 (germline): SNHLY, FYNNEI.

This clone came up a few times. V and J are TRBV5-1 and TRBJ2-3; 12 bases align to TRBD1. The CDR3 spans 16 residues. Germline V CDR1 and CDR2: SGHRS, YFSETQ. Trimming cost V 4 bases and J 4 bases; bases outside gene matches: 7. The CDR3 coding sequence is TGCGCCAGCAGCCCCGGGACAGGGGGCTCGGCAGATACGCAGTATTTT. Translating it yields CASSPGTGGSADTQYF.

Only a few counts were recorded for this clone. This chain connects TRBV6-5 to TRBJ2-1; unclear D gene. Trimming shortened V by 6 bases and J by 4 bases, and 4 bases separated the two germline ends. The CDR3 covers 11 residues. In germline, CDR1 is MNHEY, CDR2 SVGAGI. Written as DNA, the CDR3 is TGTGCCAGCAGCCCGTACAATGAGCAGTTCTTC. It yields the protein CASSPYNEQFF.

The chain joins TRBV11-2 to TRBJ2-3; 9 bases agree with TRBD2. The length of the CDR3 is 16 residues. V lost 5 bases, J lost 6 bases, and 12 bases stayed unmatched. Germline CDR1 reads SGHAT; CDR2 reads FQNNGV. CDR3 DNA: TGTGCCAGCAGCCCCCGACTAGCGGAGGAGGGGGATACGCAGTATTTT. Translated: CASSPRLAEEGDTQYF.

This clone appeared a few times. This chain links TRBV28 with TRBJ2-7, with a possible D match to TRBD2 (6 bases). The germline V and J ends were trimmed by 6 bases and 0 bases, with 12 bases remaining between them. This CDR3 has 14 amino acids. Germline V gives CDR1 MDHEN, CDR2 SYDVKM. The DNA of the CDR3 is TGTGCCAGCAGCATTAGCGGAAGCTCCTACGAGCAGTACTTC. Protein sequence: CASSISGSSYEQYF.

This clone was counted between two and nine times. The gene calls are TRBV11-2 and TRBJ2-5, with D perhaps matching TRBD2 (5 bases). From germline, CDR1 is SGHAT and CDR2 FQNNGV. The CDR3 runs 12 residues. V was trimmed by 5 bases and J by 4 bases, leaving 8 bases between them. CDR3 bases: TGTGCCAGCAGCGGAGGTGGAGAGACCCAGTACTTC. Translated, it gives CASSGGGETQYF.

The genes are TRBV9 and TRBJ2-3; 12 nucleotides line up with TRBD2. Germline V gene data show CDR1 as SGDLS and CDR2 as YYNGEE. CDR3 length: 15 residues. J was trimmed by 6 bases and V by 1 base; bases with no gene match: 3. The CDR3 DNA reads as TGTGCCAGCAGCGTACTAGCGGGAGGGGGGGATACGCAGTATTTT. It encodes CASSVLAGGGDTQYF. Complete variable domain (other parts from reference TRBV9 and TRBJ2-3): DSGVTQTPKHLITATGQRVTLRCSPRSGDLSVYWYQQSLDQGLQFLIQYYNGEERAKGNILERFSAQQFPDLHSELNLSSLELGDSALYFCASSVLAGGGDTQYFGPGTRLTVL.

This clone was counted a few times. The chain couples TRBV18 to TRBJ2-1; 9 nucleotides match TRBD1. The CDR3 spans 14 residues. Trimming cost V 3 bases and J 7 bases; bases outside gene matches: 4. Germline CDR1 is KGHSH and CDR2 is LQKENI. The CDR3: CASSPSTGGNEQFF. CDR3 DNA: TGTGCCAGCTCACCTTCGACAGGGGGGAATGAGCAGTTCTTC.

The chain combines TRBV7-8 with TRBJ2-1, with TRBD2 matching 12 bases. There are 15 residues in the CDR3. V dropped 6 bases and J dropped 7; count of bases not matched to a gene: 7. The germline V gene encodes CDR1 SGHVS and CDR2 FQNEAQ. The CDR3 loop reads CASSKRLAGENEQFF. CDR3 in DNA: TGTGCCAGCAGTAAACGACTAGCGGGAGAGAATGAGCAGTTCTTC.

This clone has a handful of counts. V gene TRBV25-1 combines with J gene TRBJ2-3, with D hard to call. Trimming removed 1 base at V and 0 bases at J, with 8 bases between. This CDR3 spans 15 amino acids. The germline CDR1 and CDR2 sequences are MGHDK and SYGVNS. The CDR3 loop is CASSELPQSTDTQYF. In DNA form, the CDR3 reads TGTGCCAGCAGTGAATTGCCCCAGAGCACAGATACGCAGTATTTT.

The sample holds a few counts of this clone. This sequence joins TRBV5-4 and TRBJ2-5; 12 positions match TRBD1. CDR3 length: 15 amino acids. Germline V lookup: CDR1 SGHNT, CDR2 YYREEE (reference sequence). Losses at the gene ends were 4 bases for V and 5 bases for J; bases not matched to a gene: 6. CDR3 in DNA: TGTGCCAGCAGCCCGGGACAGGGGGCTTATGAGACCCAGTACTTC. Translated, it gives CASSPGQGAYETQYF. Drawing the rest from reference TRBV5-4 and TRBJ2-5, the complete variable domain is ETGVTQSPTHLIKTRGQQVTLRCSSQSGHNTVSWYQQALGQGPQFIFQYYREEENGRGNFPPRFSGLQFPNYSSELNVNALELDDSALYLCASSPGQGAYETQYFGPGTRLLVL.

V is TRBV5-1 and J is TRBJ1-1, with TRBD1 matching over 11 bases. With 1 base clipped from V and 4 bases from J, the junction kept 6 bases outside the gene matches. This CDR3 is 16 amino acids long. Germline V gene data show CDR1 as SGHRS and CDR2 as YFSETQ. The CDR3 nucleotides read TGCGCCAGCAGCTTGAACACCGGGACAGGGGGCACTGAAGCTTTCTTT. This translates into CASSLNTGTGGTEAFF.

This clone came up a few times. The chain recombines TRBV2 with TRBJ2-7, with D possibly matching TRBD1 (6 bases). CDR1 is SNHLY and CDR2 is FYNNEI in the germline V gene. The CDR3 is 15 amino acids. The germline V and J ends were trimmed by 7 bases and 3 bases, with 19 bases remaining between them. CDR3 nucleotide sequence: TGTGCCAGCACCGAATCGACAGGAGGAGGCTACGAGCAGTACTTC. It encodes CASTESTGGGYEQYF.

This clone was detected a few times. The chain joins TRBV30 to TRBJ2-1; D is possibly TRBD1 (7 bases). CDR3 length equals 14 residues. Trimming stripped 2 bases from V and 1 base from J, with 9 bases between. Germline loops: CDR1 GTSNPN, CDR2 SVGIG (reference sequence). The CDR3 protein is CAWSPGGSYNEQFF. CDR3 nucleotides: TGTGCCTGGAGTCCAGGGGGGTCCTACAATGAGCAGTTCTTC.

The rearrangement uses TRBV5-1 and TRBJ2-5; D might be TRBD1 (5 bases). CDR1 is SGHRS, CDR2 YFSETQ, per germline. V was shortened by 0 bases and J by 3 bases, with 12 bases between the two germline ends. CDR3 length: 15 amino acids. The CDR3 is CASSLDPGSEETQYF. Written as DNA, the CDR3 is TGCGCCAGCAGCTTGGACCCAGGGTCTGAAGAGACCCAGTACTTC.

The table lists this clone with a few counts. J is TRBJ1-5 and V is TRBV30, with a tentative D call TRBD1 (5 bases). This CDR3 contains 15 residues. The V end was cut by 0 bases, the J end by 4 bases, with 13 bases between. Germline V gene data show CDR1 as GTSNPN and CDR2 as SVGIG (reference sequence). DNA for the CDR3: TGTGCCTGGAGTGTACGTCAGGGATGGAATCAGCCCCAGCATTTT. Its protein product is CAWSVRQGWNQPQHF.

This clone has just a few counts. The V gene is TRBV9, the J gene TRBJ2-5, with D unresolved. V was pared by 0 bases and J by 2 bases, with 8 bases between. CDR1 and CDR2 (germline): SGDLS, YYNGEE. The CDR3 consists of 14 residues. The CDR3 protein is CASSVGTTQETQYF. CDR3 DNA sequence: TGTGCCAGCAGCGTAGGCACTACACAAGAGACCCAGTACTTC.

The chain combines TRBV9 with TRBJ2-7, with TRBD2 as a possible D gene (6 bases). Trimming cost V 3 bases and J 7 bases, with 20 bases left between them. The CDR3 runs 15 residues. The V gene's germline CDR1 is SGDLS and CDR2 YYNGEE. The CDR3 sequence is CASSASGGTPREQYF. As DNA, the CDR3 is TGTGCCAGCAGCGCTTCTGGAGGGACTCCTCGGGAGCAGTACTTC.

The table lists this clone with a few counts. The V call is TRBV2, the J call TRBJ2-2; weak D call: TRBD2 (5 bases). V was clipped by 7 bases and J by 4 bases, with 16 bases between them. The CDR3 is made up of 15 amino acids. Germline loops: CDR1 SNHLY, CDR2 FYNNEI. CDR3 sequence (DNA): TGTGCCAGCAACCTCTACGCTAGCAGCACCGGGGAGCTGTTTTTT. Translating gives CASNLYASSTGELFF. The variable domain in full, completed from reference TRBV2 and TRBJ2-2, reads EPEVTQTPSHQVTQMGQEVILRCVPISNHLYFYWYRQILGQKVEFLVSFYNNEISEKSEIFDDQFSVERPDGSNFTLKIRSTKLEDSAMYFCASNLYASSTGELFFGEGSRLTVL.

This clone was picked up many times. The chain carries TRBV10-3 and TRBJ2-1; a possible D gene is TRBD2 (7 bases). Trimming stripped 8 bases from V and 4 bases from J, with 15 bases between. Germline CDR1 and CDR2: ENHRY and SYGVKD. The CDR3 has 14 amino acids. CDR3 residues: CAIAGARSYNEQFF. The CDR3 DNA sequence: TGTGCCATCGCGGGGGCTAGGTCATACAATGAGCAGTTCTTC.

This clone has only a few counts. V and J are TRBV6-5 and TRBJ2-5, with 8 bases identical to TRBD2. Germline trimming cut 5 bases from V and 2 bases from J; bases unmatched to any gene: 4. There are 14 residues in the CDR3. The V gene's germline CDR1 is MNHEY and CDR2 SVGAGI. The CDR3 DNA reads TGTGCCAGCAGTGCCCAGCGGGGGCAAGAGACCCAGTACTTC. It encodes CASSAQRGQETQYF.

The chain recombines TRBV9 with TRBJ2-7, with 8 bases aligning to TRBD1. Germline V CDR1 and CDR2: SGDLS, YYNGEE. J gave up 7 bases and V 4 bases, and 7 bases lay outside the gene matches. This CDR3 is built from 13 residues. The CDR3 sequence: CASSHDRGIEQYF. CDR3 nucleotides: TGTGCCAGCAGCCACGACAGGGGAATTGAGCAGTACTTC. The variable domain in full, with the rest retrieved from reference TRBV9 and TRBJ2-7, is DSGVTQTPKHLITATGQRVTLRCSPRSGDLSVYWYQQSLDQGLQFLIQYYNGEERAKGNILERFSAQQFPDLHSELNLSSLELGDSALYFCASSHDRGIEQYFGPGTRLTVT.

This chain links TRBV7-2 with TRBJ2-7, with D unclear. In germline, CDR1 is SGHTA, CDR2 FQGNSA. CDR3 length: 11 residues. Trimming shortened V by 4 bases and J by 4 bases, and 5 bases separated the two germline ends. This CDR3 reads CASSSRYEQYF. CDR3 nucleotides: TGTGCCAGCAGCTCCAGATACGAGCAGTACTTC.

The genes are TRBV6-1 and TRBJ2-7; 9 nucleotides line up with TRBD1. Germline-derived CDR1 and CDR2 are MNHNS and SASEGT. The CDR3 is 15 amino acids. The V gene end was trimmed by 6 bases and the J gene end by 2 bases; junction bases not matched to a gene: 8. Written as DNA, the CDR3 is TGTGCCAGCAGCCCCCCCGGGACAGGGACCTACGAGCAGTACTTC. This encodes CASSPPGTGTYEQYF.

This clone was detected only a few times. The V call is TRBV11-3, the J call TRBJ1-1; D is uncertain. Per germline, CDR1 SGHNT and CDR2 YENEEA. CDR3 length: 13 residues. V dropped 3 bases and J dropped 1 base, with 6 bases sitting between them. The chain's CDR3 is CASSFNRNTEAFF. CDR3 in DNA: TGTGCCAGCAGCTTTAACAGGAACACTGAAGCTTTCTTT.

CDR3 coding DNA: TGTGCCAGCAGCTTGATACTAGCGGGCCAAGAGACCCAGTACTTC. Translating gives CASSLILAGQETQYF. The V gene is TRBV5-4, the J gene TRBJ2-5, with 9 bases identical to TRBD2. Trimming removed 1 base from V and 1 base from J; junction bases left unmatched: 2. CDR3 size: 15 residues. From germline, CDR1 is SGHNT and CDR2 YYREEE (reference sequence).